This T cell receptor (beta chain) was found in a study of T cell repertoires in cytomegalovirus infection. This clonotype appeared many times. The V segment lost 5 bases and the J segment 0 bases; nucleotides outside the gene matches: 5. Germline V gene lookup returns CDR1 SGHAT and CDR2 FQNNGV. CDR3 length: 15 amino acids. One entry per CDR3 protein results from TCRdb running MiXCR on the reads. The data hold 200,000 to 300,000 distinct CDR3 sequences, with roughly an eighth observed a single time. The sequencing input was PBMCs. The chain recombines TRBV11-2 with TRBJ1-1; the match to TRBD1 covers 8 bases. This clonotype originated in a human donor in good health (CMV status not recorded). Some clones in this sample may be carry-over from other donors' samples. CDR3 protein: CASSQSGQVNTEAFF. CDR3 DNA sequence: TGTGCCAGCAGCCAATCGGGACAGGTGAACACTGAAGCTTTCTTT.